The 10 T cell receptor beta chains below come from one sample, sequenced in a study of blood T cells in healthy people across ages. A sample-barcoded 5' primer and a J-beta primer mix were used in a second PCR of roughly 6 to 11 cycles. In TCRdb, the 5' RACE reads were re-called with MiXCR into one record per CDR3 protein. Seen here are 760,000 or so distinct CDR3 sequences, just under 25% observed once, and the top ten hold 9.4%. This same sample was also part of a study on T cells of mothers and their children.

The sample was blood. The receptors come from a boy between 10 and 17 years old in good health.

The chain couples TRBV7-9 to TRBJ2-6; D unresolved. Germline CDR1 SEHNR, CDR2 FQNEAQ (reference sequence). The length of the CDR3 is 14 residues. Trimming took 1 base from V and 8 from J, leaving 9 bases between them. The DNA of the CDR3 is TGTGCCAGCAGCTTAGGGGCAGGTTCCAACGTCCTGACTTTC. Translated: CASSLGAGSNVLTF.

This clonotype was seen only a few times. This sequence joins TRBV20-1 and TRBJ2-5; a possible D gene is TRBD2 (5 bases). Germline V gene sequence: CDR1 DFQATT, CDR2 SNEGSKA (reference sequence). The CDR3 consists of 15 residues. Trimming took off 3 bases at V and 6 bases at J, with 20 bases between the two ends. The CDR3 sequence is CSASRPTGSVQTQYF. CDR3 bases: TGCAGTGCTAGTAGGCCGACGGGGTCAGTGCAGACCCAGTACTTC.

V usage is TRBV12-3 or TRBV12-4 and J usage is TRBJ2-1; D remains unclear. CDR3 length: 14 residues. V dropped 7 bases and J dropped 7 bases, with 17 bases sitting between them. CDR3 protein: CASKNGGITNEQFF. As DNA, the CDR3 is TGTGCCAGCAAAAATGGCGGAATAACTAATGAGCAGTTCTTC.

DNA of the CDR3: TGTGCCACCCGGGGGCCGGGAGAGGTTCAGCCCCAGCATTTT. Translated: CATRGPGEVQPQHF. This sequence joins TRBV28 and TRBJ1-5; D is perhaps TRBD1 (6 bases). Germline V gene lookup returns CDR1 MDHEN and CDR2 SYDVKM. The V end lost 10 bases, the J end lost 6 bases, and 19 bases lay between the germline ends. CDR3 length: 14 residues.

Turning to this clonotype: The CDR3 carries no conserved terminal phenylalanine or tryptophan, so it likely arises from a read error. The rearrangement links TRBV6-5 to TRBJ2-5, with 14 bases that match TRBD2. Per germline, CDR1 MNHEY and CDR2 SVGAGI. The length of the CDR3 is 15 residues. This chain's CDR3 is CASRLAGGNQVTQYL. CDR3 nucleotides: TGTGCCAGCCGACTAGCGGGAGGGAACCAAGTGACCCAGTACCTC.

This sequence joins TRBV7-9 and TRBJ1-1; 9 nucleotides agree with TRBD1. Trimming cost V 5 bases and J 13 bases; bases outside gene matches: 11. Per germline, CDR1 SEHNR and CDR2 FQNEAQ (reference sequence). The CDR3 has 13 residues. As DNA, the CDR3 is TGTGCCAGCAGCGGTCCAGGACAGGGGTATCATTTCTTT. Its translation is CASSGPGQGYHFF.

This clonotype was observed a few times. V is TRBV5-1 and J is TRBJ2-5; 9 positions match TRBD2. J gave up 4 bases and V 4 bases, and 5 bases lay outside the gene matches. The CDR3 has 14 residues. From germline, CDR1 is SGHRS and CDR2 YFSETQ. This CDR3 reads CASSTTAGGETQYF. The CDR3 DNA sequence: TGCGCCAGCAGCACGACAGCGGGAGGAGAGACCCAGTACTTC.

This clonotype was seen a handful of times. V is TRBV6-4 and J is TRBJ2-3; perhaps TRBD2 as D (5 bases). CDR1 is MRHNA, CDR2 SNTAGT, per germline. The ends were cut back, 2 bases at V and 6 bases at J, with 18 bases in the middle. CDR3 size: 16 residues. CDR3 amino acids: CASSDPSLAVSDTQYF. The CDR3 coding sequence is TGTGCCAGCAGTGACCCCAGCCTAGCAGTCTCTGATACGCAGTATTTT.

This sequence joins TRBV27 and TRBJ1-2; D is ambiguous. The germline V and J ends were trimmed by 0 bases and 5 bases, with 16 bases remaining between them. The CDR3 has 16 amino acids. The germline gives CDR1 MNHEY, CDR2 SMNVEV (reference sequence). Here the CDR3 reads CASSLSIAGPFYGYTF. As DNA, the CDR3 is TGTGCCAGCAGTTTATCGATTGCAGGTCCATTTTATGGCTACACCTTC.

This sequence joins TRBV10-3 and TRBJ1-2; D is undetermined. The CDR3 loop spans 12 amino acids. Trimming removed 3 bases from V and 2 bases from J, with 4 bases in between. In germline, CDR1 is ENHRY, CDR2 SYGVKD. The DNA for the CDR3 is TGTGCCATCAGTGACACCAACTATGGCTACACCTTC. It yields the protein CAISDTNYGYTF.